The 14 T cell receptor beta chains given below trace back to one sample, sequenced in a study of neurological immune-mediated disorders. TCRdb re-analysed the 5' RACE reads in MiXCR, keeping a single row per CDR3 protein. The top ten hold about 10% of the sample, which has 50,000 to 75,000 distinct CDR3 sequences, roughly 12% seen once. Sequenced sample: PBMCs. These receptors were collected from a woman aged 55-69 years with HTLV-1-associated myelopathy (HAM/TSP).

At least ten counts were recorded for this clonotype. The V call is TRBV28, the J call TRBJ2-1; D may be TRBD2 (6 bases). Germline V lookup: CDR1 MDHEN, CDR2 SYDVKM. CDR3 length: 12 residues. V was clipped by 9 bases and J by 4 bases, with 10 bases between them. CDR3 sequence (DNA): TGTGCCAGACTAGCAGAGTACAATGAGCAGTTCTTC. Amino acid sequence: CARLAEYNEQFF.

A few counts support this clonotype. A read error may be the cause here, since a much bigger clone is one base away. The CDR3 loop is CTSSPQAGTEAFF. The DNA for the CDR3 is TGCACCAGCAGCCCACAGGCGGGCACTGAAGCTTTCTTT. The rearrangement links TRBV5-1 to TRBJ1-1; TRBD1 might be the D (5 bases). This CDR3 comprises 13 residues. Germline loops: CDR1 SGHRS, CDR2 YFSETQ. Variable domain in full (rest from reference TRBV5-1 and TRBJ1-1): KAGVTQTPRYLIKTRGQQVTLSCSPISGHRSVSWYQQTPGQGLQFLFEYFSETQRNKGNFPGRFSGRQFSNSRSEMNVSTLELGDSALYLCTSSPQAGTEAFFGQGTRLTVV.

This clonotype has at least ten counts. The rearrangement joins TRBV9 to TRBJ2-5; a weak D match, TRBD2 (6 bases). V was cut by 0 bases and J by 6 bases, with 15 bases left in between. The CDR3 loop spans 15 amino acids. From germline, CDR1 is SGDLS and CDR2 YYNGEE. The DNA for the CDR3 is TGTGCCAGCAGCGTAGAGGGTCGGGAGTGGCAGACCCAGTACTTC. Protein: CASSVEGREWQTQYF.

This clonotype showed up many times. This chain uses TRBV10-3 with TRBJ1-5, with D tentatively TRBD1 (5 bases). The CDR3 length is 13 residues. V lost 7 bases and J lost 5, with 12 bases in between. The germline gives CDR1 ENHRY, CDR2 SYGVKD. The DNA for the CDR3 is TGTGCCATCAATGGGGTGGGGGATCAGCCCCAGCATTTT. Protein: CAINGVGDQPQHF.

This clonotype was detected ten times or more. This rearrangement joins TRBV20-1 to TRBJ2-5; TRBD2 matches at 14 bases. The CDR3 loop spans 15 amino acids. V shed 5 bases and J 2 bases; nucleotides not matched to a gene: 4. Per the germline V gene, CDR1 is DFQATT and CDR2 is SNEGSKA (reference sequence). In DNA form, the CDR3 reads TGCAGTGCTGACCGACTAGCGGGAGGGCAAGAGACCCAGTACTTC. Translation: CSADRLAGGQETQYF.

This clonotype occurred many times. The chain recombines TRBV12-3 or TRBV12-4 with TRBJ1-2; a weak D match, TRBD1 (6 bases). The CDR3 covers 14 residues. The germline V and J ends were trimmed by 5 bases and 5 bases, with 15 bases remaining between them. The CDR3 bases are TGTGCCAGCAGTGCCGTACAGGGAGAGTATGGCTACACCTTC. Translation: CASSAVQGEYGYTF.

This clonotype was observed many times. The chain is built from TRBV5-6 and TRBJ2-1; maybe TRBD1 (7 bases). CDR1 is SGHDT and CDR2 is YYEEEE in the germline V gene. V lost 4 bases, J lost 1 base, and 12 bases lay in between. This CDR3 is built from 15 residues. CDR3 nucleotide sequence: TGTGCCAGCAGCCCAGGGGGGCGGTCCTACAATGAGCAGTTCTTC. As protein: CASSPGGRSYNEQFF.

This clonotype was recorded at least ten times. The chain joins TRBV6-5 to TRBJ1-1; D unresolved. Germline CDR1 reads MNHEY; CDR2 reads SVGAGI. V was cut by 9 bases and J by 1 base, with 9 bases left in between. This CDR3 contains 12 residues. CDR3 DNA sequence: TGTGCCAGTTCCGGGAGGAACACTGAAGCTTTCTTT. Translation gives CASSGRNTEAFF.

This clonotype has ten or more counts. The V call is TRBV7-6, the J call TRBJ2-1; possible D gene TRBD2, 6 bases. The CDR3 length is 16 residues. V gave up 6 bases and J gave up 1 base, with 16 bases separating them. Looked up from germline, CDR1 is SGHVS and CDR2 is FNYEAQ. CDR3 sequence reads: CASRPSLARSYNEQFF. In nucleotides, the CDR3 is TGTGCCAGCAGGCCCAGTCTAGCGCGATCCTACAATGAGCAGTTCTTC.

This clonotype was seen many times. The chain is built from TRBV29-1 and TRBJ2-1; 7 bases agree with TRBD2. The germline V gene encodes CDR1 SQVTM and CDR2 ANQGSEA. The CDR3 spans 15 residues. J lost 0 bases, V lost 5 bases, and 7 bases had no gene match. This CDR3 reads CSVSGRPSSYNEQFF. The CDR3 nucleotides read TGCAGCGTTTCCGGGAGGCCGAGCTCCTACAATGAGCAGTTCTTC.

This clonotype was seen repeatedly, ten times or more. The chain couples TRBV5-1 to TRBJ2-3; perhaps TRBD2 as D (5 bases). Germline V gives CDR1 SGHRS, CDR2 YFSETQ. There are 15 residues in the CDR3. V was cut by 5 bases and J by 3 bases, with 16 bases left in between. The CDR3 loop reads CASRPTSAPTDTQYF. In DNA, the CDR3 is TGCGCCAGCAGGCCCACTAGTGCTCCGACAGATACGCAGTATTTT.

The table lists this clonotype with many counts. The chain employs TRBV5-1 and TRBJ2-7; 9 bases align to TRBD2. V was pared by 4 bases and J by 6 bases, with 5 bases of the junction left unmatched. This CDR3 is 13 amino acids long. Germline assignment: CDR1 SGHRS and CDR2 YFSETQ. The CDR3 loop is CASSGREGLEQYF. The CDR3 bases are TGCGCCAGCAGCGGGCGGGAGGGGCTCGAGCAGTACTTC.

At least ten counts were recorded for this clonotype. The chain uses TRBV7-3 and TRBJ2-7; unclear D gene. The CDR3 is 14 amino acids. CDR1 is SGHTA, CDR2 FQGTGA, per germline. V lost 3 bases and J 4 bases, leaving 13 bases between the germline ends. Here the CDR3 reads CASSFGPTGYEQYF. The CDR3 DNA is TGTGCCAGCAGCTTCGGTCCTACGGGTTACGAGCAGTACTTC.

At least ten counts were recorded for this clonotype. Written as DNA, the CDR3 is TGTGCCAGCAGCTTAGCAAGCGGGGAGACCCAGTACTTC. The encoded protein is CASSLASGETQYF. The V gene is TRBV7-6, the J gene TRBJ2-5; weak D call: TRBD2 (6 bases). Trimming stripped 0 bases from V and 5 bases from J, with 7 bases between. The CDR3 covers 13 residues. Germline V CDR1 and CDR2: SGHVS, FNYEAQ.